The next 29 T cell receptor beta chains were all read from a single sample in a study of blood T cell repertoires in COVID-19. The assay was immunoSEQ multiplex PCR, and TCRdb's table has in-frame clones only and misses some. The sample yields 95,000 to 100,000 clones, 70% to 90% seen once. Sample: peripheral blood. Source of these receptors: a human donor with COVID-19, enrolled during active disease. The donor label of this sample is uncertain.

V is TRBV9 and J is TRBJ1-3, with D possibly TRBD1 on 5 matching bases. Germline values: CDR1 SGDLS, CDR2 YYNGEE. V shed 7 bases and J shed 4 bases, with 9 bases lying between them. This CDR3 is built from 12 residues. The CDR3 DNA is TGTGCCAGCGGGGACTTAGGAAACACCATATATTTT. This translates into CASGDLGNTIYF.

The CDR3 is CASSYDGLALYEQYF. As DNA, the CDR3 is TGTGCCAGCAGTTACGACGGACTAGCCCTCTACGAGCAGTACTTC. The rearrangement joins TRBV27 to TRBJ2-7; 8 bases are a match to TRBD2. The V and J ends lost 4 bases and 3 bases, in that order; junction bases with no gene match: 8. Looked up from germline, CDR1 is MNHEY and CDR2 is SMNVEV (reference sequence). The CDR3 is made up of 15 amino acids.

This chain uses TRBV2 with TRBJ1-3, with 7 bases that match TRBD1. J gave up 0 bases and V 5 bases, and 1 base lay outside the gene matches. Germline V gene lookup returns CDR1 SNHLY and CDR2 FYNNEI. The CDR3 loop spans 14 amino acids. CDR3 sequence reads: CASSRTGSGNTIYF. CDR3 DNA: TGTGCCAGCAGTCGGACAGGCTCTGGAAACACCATATATTTT.

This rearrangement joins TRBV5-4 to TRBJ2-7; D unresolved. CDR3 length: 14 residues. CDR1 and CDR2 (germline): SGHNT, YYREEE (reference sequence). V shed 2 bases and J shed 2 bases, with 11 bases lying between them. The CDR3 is CASSFLGSTYEQYF. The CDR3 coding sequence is TGTGCCAGCAGCTTCTTGGGCTCGACCTACGAGCAGTACTTC.

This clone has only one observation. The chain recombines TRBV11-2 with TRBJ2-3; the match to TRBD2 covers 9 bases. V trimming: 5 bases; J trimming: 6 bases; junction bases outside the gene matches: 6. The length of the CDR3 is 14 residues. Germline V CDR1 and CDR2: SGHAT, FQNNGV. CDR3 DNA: TGTGCCAGCAGCCCACGGACTAGCGCGGATACGCAGTATTTT. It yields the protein CASSPRTSADTQYF.

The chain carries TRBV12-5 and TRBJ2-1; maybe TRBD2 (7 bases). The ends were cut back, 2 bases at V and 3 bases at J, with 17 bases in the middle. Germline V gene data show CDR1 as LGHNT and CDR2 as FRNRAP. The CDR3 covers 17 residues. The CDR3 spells CASGLSQGRGSYNEQFF. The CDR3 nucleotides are TGTGCTAGTGGTTTGTCCCAGGGGAGGGGGAGCTACAATGAGCAGTTCTTC.

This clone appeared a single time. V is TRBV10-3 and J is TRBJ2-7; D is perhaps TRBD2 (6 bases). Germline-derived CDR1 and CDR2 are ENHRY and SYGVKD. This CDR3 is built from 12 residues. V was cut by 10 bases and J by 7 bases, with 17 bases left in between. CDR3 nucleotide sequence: TGTGCCACGCGGGACCGTTCATGGGAGCAGTACTTC. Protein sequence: CATRDRSWEQYF.

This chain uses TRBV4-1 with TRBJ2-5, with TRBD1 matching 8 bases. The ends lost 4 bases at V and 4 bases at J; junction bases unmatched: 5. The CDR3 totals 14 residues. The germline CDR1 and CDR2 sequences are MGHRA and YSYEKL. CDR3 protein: CASSPDRARETQYF. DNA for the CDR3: TGCGCCAGCAGCCCGGACAGGGCGCGAGAGACCCAGTACTTC.

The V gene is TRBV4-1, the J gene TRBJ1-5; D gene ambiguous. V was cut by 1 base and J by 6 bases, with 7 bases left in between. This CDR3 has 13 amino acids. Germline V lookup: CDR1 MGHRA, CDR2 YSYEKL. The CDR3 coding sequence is TGCGCCAGCAGCCAAGTAACAGTTCAGCCCCAGCATTTT. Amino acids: CASSQVTVQPQHF.

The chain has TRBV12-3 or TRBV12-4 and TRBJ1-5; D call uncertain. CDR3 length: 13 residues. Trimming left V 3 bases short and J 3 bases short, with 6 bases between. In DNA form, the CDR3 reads TGTGCCAGCAGTTTCACAGACAATCAGCCCCAGCATTTT. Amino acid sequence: CASSFTDNQPQHF.

CDR3 in DNA: TGTGCCAGCAAGGATGACAGCTCCTATAATTCACCCCTCCACTTT. It is translated as CASKDDSSYNSPLHF. The rearrangement uses TRBV27 and TRBJ1-6; D possibly corresponds to TRBD1 (5 bases). Germline CDR1 is MNHEY and CDR2 is SMNVEV (reference sequence). V lost 7 bases, J lost 0 bases, and 10 bases lay in between. The CDR3 covers 15 residues.

DNA for the CDR3: TGTGCGACGACAGGGGGCGGTGAAGCTTTCTTT. Encoded protein: CATTGGGEAFF. The chain uses TRBV6-5 and TRBJ1-1; 10 bases match TRBD1. In germline, CDR1 is MNHEY, CDR2 SVGAGI. The length of the CDR3 is 11 residues.

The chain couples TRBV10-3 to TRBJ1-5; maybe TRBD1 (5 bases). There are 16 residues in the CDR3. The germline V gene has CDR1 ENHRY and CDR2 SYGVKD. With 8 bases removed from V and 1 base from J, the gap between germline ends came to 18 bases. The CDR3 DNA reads TGTGCCATCGGGCGGGGGGGTCCCGACAGCAATCAGCCCCAGCATTTT. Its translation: CAIGRGGPDSNQPQHF.

In DNA, the CDR3 is TGTGCCACCGCCGTGGGACAGGGGTCCGAGCAGTACTTC. Translating gives CATAVGQGSEQYF. The chain links TRBV19 to TRBJ2-7; TRBD1 agrees at 10 bases. Germline-derived CDR1 and CDR2 are LNHDA and SQIVND (reference sequence). V trimming: 10 bases; J trimming: 6 bases; junction bases outside the gene matches: 9. There are 13 residues in the CDR3.

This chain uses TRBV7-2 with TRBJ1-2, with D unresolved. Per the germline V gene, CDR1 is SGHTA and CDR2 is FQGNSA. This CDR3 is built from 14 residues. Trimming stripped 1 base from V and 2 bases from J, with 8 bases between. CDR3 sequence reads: CASSLEPGNYGYTF. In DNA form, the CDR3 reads TGTGCCAGCAGCTTAGAACCAGGCAACTATGGCTACACCTTC.

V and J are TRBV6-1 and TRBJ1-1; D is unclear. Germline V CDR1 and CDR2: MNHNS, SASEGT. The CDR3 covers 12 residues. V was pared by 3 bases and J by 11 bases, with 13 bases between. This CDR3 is CASSDPDWVAFF. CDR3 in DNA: TGTGCCAGCAGTGACCCGGACTGGGTGGCTTTCTTT.

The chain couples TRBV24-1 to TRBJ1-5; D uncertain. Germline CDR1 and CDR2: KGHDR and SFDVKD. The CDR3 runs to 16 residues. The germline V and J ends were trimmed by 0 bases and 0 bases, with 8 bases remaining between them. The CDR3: CATSDLDLISNQPQHF. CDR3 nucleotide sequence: TGTGCCACCAGTGATTTGGACTTAATTAGCAATCAGCCCCAGCATTTT.

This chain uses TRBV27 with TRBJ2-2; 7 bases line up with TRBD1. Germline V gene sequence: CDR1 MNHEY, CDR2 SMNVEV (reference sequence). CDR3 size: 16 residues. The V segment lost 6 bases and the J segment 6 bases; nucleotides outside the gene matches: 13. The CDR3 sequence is CASSASGTVGAGELFF. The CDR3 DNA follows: TGTGCCAGCAGCGCCTCCGGGACAGTGGGCGCCGGGGAGCTGTTTTTT.

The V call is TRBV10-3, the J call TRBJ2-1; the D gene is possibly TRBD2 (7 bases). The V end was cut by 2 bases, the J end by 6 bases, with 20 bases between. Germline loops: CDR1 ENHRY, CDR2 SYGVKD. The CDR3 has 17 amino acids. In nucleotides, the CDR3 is TGTGCCATCAGTGAGGCGAAAGGGGGACTAACAGGCAATGAGCAGTTCTTC. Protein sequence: CAISEAKGGLTGNEQFF.

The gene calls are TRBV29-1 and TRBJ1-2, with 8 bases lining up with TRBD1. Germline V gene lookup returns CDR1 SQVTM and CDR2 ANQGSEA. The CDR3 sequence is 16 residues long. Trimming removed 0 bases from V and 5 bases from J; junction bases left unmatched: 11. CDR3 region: CSVEDLGDRSLYGYTF. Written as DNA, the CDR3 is TGCAGCGTTGAAGATCTTGGGGACAGGTCATTGTATGGCTACACCTTC.

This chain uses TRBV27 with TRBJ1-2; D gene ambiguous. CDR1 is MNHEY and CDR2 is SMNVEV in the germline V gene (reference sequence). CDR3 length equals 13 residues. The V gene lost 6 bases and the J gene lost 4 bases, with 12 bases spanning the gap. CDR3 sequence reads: CASSPSGTYGYTF. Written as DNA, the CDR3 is TGTGCCAGCAGCCCAAGCGGAACCTATGGCTACACCTTC.

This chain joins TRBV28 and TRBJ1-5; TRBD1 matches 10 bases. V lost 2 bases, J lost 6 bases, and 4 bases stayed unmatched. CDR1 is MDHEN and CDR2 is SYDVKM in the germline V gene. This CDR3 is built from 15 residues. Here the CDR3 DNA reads TGTGCCAGCAGTTTACGGGGACAGGGGTCTCAGCCCCAGCATTTT. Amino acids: CASSLRGQGSQPQHF.

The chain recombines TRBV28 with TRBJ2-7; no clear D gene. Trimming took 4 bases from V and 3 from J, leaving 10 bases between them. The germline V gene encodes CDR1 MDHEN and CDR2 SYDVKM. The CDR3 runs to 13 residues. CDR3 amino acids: CASSSFLYYEQYF. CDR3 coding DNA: TGTGCCAGCAGTTCCTTTTTATACTACGAGCAGTACTTC.

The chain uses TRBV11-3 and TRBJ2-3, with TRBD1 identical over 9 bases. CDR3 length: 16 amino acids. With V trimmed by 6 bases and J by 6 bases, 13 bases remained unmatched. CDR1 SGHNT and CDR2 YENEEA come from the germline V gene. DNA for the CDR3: TGTGCCAGCAGGAATCAGGGTGGACAGGGGAAGGATACGCAGTATTTT. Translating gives CASRNQGGQGKDTQYF.

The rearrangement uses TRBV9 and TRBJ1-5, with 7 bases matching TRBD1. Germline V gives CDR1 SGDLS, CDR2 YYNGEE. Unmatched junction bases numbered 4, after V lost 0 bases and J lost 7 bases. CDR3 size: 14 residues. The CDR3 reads CASSVGVQGQPQHF. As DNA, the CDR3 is TGTGCCAGCAGCGTAGGAGTACAGGGGCAGCCCCAGCATTTT. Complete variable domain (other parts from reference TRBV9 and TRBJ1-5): DSGVTQTPKHLITATGQRVTLRCSPRSGDLSVYWYQQSLDQGLQFLIQYYNGEERAKGNILERFSAQQFPDLHSELNLSSLELGDSALYFCASSVGVQGQPQHFGDGTRLSIL.

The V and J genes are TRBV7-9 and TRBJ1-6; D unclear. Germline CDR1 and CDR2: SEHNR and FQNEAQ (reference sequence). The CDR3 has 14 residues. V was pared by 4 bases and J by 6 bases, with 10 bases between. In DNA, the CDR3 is TGTGCCAGCAGCTCCCATAGGAGTAATTCACCCCTCCACTTT. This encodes CASSSHRSNSPLHF.

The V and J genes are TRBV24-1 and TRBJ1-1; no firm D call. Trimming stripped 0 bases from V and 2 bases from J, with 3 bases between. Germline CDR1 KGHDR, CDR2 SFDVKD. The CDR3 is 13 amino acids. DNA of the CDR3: TGTGCCACCAGTGATTTGTCAAACACTGAAGCTTTCTTT. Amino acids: CATSDLSNTEAFF.

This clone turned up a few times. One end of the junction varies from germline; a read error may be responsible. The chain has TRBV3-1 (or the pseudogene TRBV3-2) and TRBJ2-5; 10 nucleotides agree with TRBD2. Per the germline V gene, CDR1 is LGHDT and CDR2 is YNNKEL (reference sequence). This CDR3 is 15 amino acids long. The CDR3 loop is CASSKELAGQETQYF. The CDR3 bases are TGTGCCAGCAGCAAAGAACTAGCGGGGCAAGAGACCCAGTACTTC.

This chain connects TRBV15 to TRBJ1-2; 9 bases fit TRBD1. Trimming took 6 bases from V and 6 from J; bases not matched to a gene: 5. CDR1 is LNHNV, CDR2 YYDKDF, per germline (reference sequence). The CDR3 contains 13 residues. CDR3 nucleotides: TGTGCCACCAGATTGACAGGGGGGGATGGCTACACCTTC. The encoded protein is CATRLTGGDGYTF.